These 15 T cell receptor beta chains were all obtained from the same sample, sequenced in a study of blood T cell repertoires in COVID-19 (dated by TCRdb to 2020 to 2022). Libraries were built with the immunoSEQ multiplex PCR assay. TCRdb limited this immuneACCESS table to in-frame rearrangements with V and J called. A share of clones is missing; checked studies link under half to unresolved V genes, and the rest is unexplained. In all, the sample holds some 270,000 clones, and roughly 89% of those were seen once. The top ten clonotypes cover 2.1% of the sample. The specimen sequenced was peripheral blood. These receptors were obtained from an older woman with COVID-19, enrolled during active disease.

The J gene is TRBJ1-6, the V gene TRBV7-2, with unresolved D. Germline values: CDR1 SGHTA, CDR2 FQGNSA. V was pared by 5 bases and J by 5 bases, with 19 bases between. The CDR3 extends over 17 amino acids. CDR3 region: CASSIMGGPADNSPLHF. CDR3 bases: TGTGCCAGCAGCATAATGGGCGGGCCGGCGGATAATTCACCCCTCCACTTT.

The chain links TRBV19 to TRBJ2-1; 8 bases are a match to TRBD2. Per the germline V gene, CDR1 is LNHDA and CDR2 is SQIVND (reference sequence). This CDR3 has 12 residues. Trimming removed 5 bases from V and 8 bases from J; junction bases left unmatched: 2. As DNA, the CDR3 is TGTGCCAGTAGTGTACTAGCGGATGAGCAGTTCTTC. Protein sequence: CASSVLADEQFF.

The sample holds one count of this clone. V gene TRBV5-1 combines with J gene TRBJ1-2, with TRBD1 as a possible D gene (6 bases). The germline CDR1 and CDR2 sequences are SGHRS and YFSETQ. The CDR3 length is 13 residues. V dropped 4 bases and J dropped 7 bases, with 14 bases sitting between them. CDR3 in amino acids: CASSRYREGGYTF. The CDR3 coding sequence is TGCGCCAGCAGCAGATACAGGGAAGGTGGCTACACCTTC.

This chain joins TRBV5-1 and TRBJ2-5; 9 positions agree with TRBD1. Germline CDR1 reads SGHRS; CDR2 reads YFSETQ. Trimming cost V 7 bases and J 5 bases; bases outside gene matches: 6. This CDR3 spans 13 amino acids. The CDR3 reads CASGTGSGETQYF. The CDR3 nucleotides are TGCGCCAGCGGGACAGGGTCTGGCGAGACCCAGTACTTC.

The chain carries TRBV27 and TRBJ1-3; D is perhaps TRBD1 (6 bases). The CDR3 spans 16 residues. Germline CDR1 reads MNHEY; CDR2 reads SMNVEV (reference sequence). V lost 5 bases and J lost 8, with 22 bases in between. CDR3 in DNA: TGTGCCAGCAGTGCCCTCGGGCAGGGGTTTAACTACACCATATATTTT. This translates into CASSALGQGFNYTIYF.

The CDR3 here is CASSYLGTDGYTF. DNA of the CDR3: TGTGCCAGCAGTTACCTCGGGACAGATGGCTACACCTTC. The gene calls are TRBV6-2 or TRBV6-3 and TRBJ1-2; 7 positions agree with TRBD1. Trimming removed 2 bases from V and 6 bases from J; junction bases left unmatched: 3. The CDR3 has 13 residues. Per the germline V gene, CDR1 is MNHEY and CDR2 is SVGEGT.

The chain employs TRBV7-9 and TRBJ2-3; 8 bases are a match to TRBD2. Germline V gives CDR1 SEHNR, CDR2 FQNEAQ (reference sequence). The CDR3 is made up of 15 amino acids. Trimming took 6 bases from V and 1 from J; bases not matched to a gene: 6. The CDR3 sequence: CASSPPTSGTDTQYF. The CDR3 DNA reads TGTGCCAGCAGTCCCCCGACTAGCGGCACAGATACGCAGTATTTT.

About this clone: The sample carries other DNA sequences with the same CDR3. This chain connects TRBV3-1 (or the pseudogene TRBV3-2) to TRBJ1-5; D gene uncertain. Trimming removed 0 bases at V and 6 bases at J, with 6 bases between. Germline CDR1 is LGHDT and CDR2 is YNNKEL (reference sequence). The CDR3 has 13 residues. The CDR3 spells CASSQDLSQPQHF. The CDR3 DNA sequence: TGTGCCAGCAGCCAAGATCTCAGTCAGCCCCAGCATTTT.

This chain uses TRBV6-6 with TRBJ1-6; 11 positions agree with TRBD1. Germline loops: CDR1 MNHNY, CDR2 SVGAGI (reference sequence). The junction had 3 bases not matched to a gene; V was cut back by 6 bases and J by 5 bases. This CDR3 comprises 15 residues. CDR3 in amino acids: CASRLGQGDNSPLHF. The DNA for the CDR3 is TGTGCCAGCAGATTGGGACAGGGGGATAATTCACCCCTCCACTTT.

This chain joins TRBV14 and TRBJ1-2; tentatively, D is TRBD1 (6 bases). Trimming took 6 bases from V and 6 from J, leaving 17 bases between them. The CDR3 loop spans 14 amino acids. Germline V gene lookup returns CDR1 SGHDN and CDR2 FVKESK. This CDR3 is CASSPGQHFDGYTF. DNA of the CDR3: TGTGCCAGCAGTCCGGGACAACATTTTGATGGCTACACCTTC.

This chain connects TRBV27 to TRBJ1-5, with 8 bases identical to TRBD1. This CDR3 comprises 16 residues. The V segment lost 6 bases and the J segment 4 bases; nucleotides outside the gene matches: 11. Per the germline V gene, CDR1 is MNHEY and CDR2 is SMNVEV (reference sequence). DNA of the CDR3: TGTGCCAGCAGACAGAGCCAGGGGGCTCAGAATCAGCCCCAGCATTTT. This gives the protein CASRQSQGAQNQPQHF.

V usage is TRBV12-3 or TRBV12-4 and J usage is TRBJ2-1; D perhaps matches TRBD1 (5 bases). V was trimmed by 0 bases and J by 15 bases, leaving 12 bases between them. The CDR3 contains 12 residues. CDR3 sequence reads: CASSLARAGWFF. The CDR3 nucleotides read TGTGCCAGCAGTTTAGCGCGCGCAGGGTGGTTCTTC.

This chain uses TRBV11-1 with TRBJ1-1, with TRBD1 identical over 10 bases. Germline CDR1 SGHAT, CDR2 FQDESV (reference sequence). The CDR3 is 14 residues long. V shed 5 bases, J shed 4 bases, and the junction held 4 bases outside the gene matches. CDR3 nucleotide sequence: TGTGCCAGCAGCCCTCGGGACAGGGGCACTGAAGCTTTCTTT. This gives the protein CASSPRDRGTEAFF.

J is TRBJ1-1 and V is TRBV7-9; D perhaps matches TRBD1 (6 bases). CDR1 is SEHNR and CDR2 is FQNEAQ in the germline V gene (reference sequence). The CDR3 has 15 residues. V was cut by 4 bases and J by 6 bases, with 18 bases left in between. As DNA, the CDR3 is TGTGCCAGCAGCTCAAGCGGGGGCCTAGGCTCTGAAGCTTTCTTT. It translates to CASSSSGGLGSEAFF.

The chain links TRBV5-4 to TRBJ2-1, with D possibly matching TRBD2 (5 bases). Germline V gene data show CDR1 as SGHNT and CDR2 as YYREEE (reference sequence). Trimming stripped 8 bases from V and 9 bases from J, with 18 bases between. The CDR3 has 13 amino acids. The CDR3: CASSVSGTSEQFF. CDR3 bases: TGTGCCAGTTCCGTTTCGGGAACGAGTGAGCAGTTCTTC. Supplemented by reference TRBV5-4 and TRBJ2-1, the full variable domain reads ETGVTQSPTHLIKTRGQQVTLRCSSQSGHNTVSWYQQALGQGPQFIFQYYREEENGRGNFPPRFSGLQFPNYSSELNVNALELDDSALYLCASSVSGTSEQFFGPGTRLTVL.